This T cell receptor beta chain stems from a study of monozygotic twins with inflammatory bowel disease (dated by TCRdb to the late 2010s). For context, the study as a whole: The full study comprised some 30 monozygotic twin pairs: nine German pairs (four IBD-concordant, five IBD-discordant) and 19 IBD-discordant Danish pairs. Each individual had, on average, about 151 000 unique TCRalpha sequences and 181 000 unique TCRbeta sequences available for analysis. Within discordant pairs, disease-associated traits were sought mainly by comparing IBD patients with their genetically identical healthy co-twins.

An approximately 2.5 ml peripheral blood sample was drawn into PAXgene tubes per donor and stored at -80°C. Total RNA was isolated from whole blood with the PAXgene blood miRNA kit on an automated QIAcube, without T cell sorting. Peripheral blood from monozygotic twin pairs who were concordant or discordant for inflammatory bowel disease underwent deep TCRalpha and TCRbeta repertoire profiling using unique molecular barcoding. Smoking habits were recorded for all twin pairs, and each individual was classified as a current, former or never smoker. The method was 5' RACE. Each TCR library was prepared from roughly 3,800 ng of total RNA. For each sample, cDNA synthesis with SMARTScribe reverse transcriptase was split into eight separate reactions. During cDNA synthesis, template switching introduced unique molecular identifiers that contained a 6-nucleotide sample barcode. TCRalpha and TCRbeta cDNA was amplified in two nested PCRs of roughly 16 and 10 cycles, and bead purification was carried out after each PCR. Before amplification, the cDNA was treated with uracil DNA-glycosylase and purified using the QIAquick PCR purification kit. The second PCR was the step at which Illumina TruSeq-compatible adapters and sample-specific barcodes were added. TapeStation and Qubit were used to check library quality and concentration, and 4.5 to 5 ng of each library was pooled. The pooled libraries were sequenced with 2 x 100 bp reads and custom sequencing primers on an Illumina HiSeq2500 single-index Rapid Run. The authors processed their data as follows. PCR and sequencing errors were corrected by UMI-based consensus assembly using MiGEC version 1.2.6. MiXCR version 2.1.1 was used to carry out V(D)J alignment, clonotype assembly and CDR3 extraction. To normalise gene usage, clonotype sharing and MAIT/NKT TCR abundance, the top 1000, 10 000 and 20 000 clonotypes in each sample were analysed. Diversity was computed as the inverse Simpson index with the vegan R package after downsampling to 27 000 UMIs. Paired Mann-Whitney U tests were applied to discordant twin pairs, and Benjamini-Hochberg correction was used for multiple testing. After reprocessing by TCRdb, each CDR3 protein sequence is one entry, and no DNA is given. These V and J calls rely on TCRdb rather than the paper's analysis. In this sample's table one finds around 400,000 distinct CDR3 sequences. The top ten clonotypes cover about 2.3% of the sample.

The investigation overall reported the following: Compared with healthy twins, IBD patients shared fewer clonotypes with other individuals, and the difference was most pronounced in patients with signs of disease activity. The analysis was unable to tell apart different T cell subtypes. Because patients were on differing immunosuppressive treatments, the repertoires may have picked up extra background noise and inter-individual variability. IBD patients had lower TCRbeta repertoire diversity, measured by the inverse Simpson index, than their healthy co-twins. The results gave no support for a single strong signal or clonotype linked to IBD. No difference in repertoire similarity was observed between concordant and discordant twins, possibly owing to limited statistical power.

CDR1 and CDR2 were assigned from the germline V gene (reference sequence) as DFQATT and SNEGSKA. From the cysteine through the phenylalanine, the CDR3 covers 15 amino acids. The record lacks a DNA sequence. As concerns this clonotype: No antigen is known for it.

The origin of this receptor is a human donor with ulcerative colitis or Crohn's disease, or a healthy co-twin of an affected twin (not recorded which). The source material was blood. This sequence uses TRBV20-1 and TRBJ2-3; without DNA, the TCRdb call of TRBD2 cannot be checked. The encoded CDR3 is CSARGEAGIRDTQYF.